The clone carrying this T cell receptor beta chain occurred once. These data originate in a study of blood T cell repertoires in COVID-19. Germline V gene data show CDR1 as LGHNA and CDR2 as YSLEER. The CDR3 is 15 residues long. V dropped 1 base and J dropped 2 bases, with 9 bases sitting between them. Original data processing: Estimation of nucleated cell counts was performed using reference gene primer amplification. Clones were sequenced by immunoSEQ multiplex PCR, and TCRdb holds only the in-frame ones, with some missing. V and J calls and clone size are copied from that table; D and trimming were computed from the DNA. The table records about 180,000 clones, 83% of them present only once.

Sequences were obtained from peripheral blood. The sequence came from a human donor in a cohort sampled during active COVID-19. The chain uses TRBV4-3 and TRBJ2-1; TRBD2 might be the D (6 bases). CDR3 in DNA: TGCGCCAGCAGCCAAGGACTAGTAGCCTACAATGAGCAGTTCTTC. Its protein is CASSQGLVAYNEQFF.